This section outlines one T cell receptor beta chain sequence together with its context. No antigen is known for it. Per-base qualities were not stored, and no clone one base away is much larger. This same CDR3 is encoded by further DNA sequences in the sample. Receptor libraries were prepared by the immunoSEQ multiplex PCR assay. Here the immuneACCESS table is served through TCRdb, limited to in-frame sequences with V and J called. Missing clones are a known gap in these copies; in checked studies unresolved V genes cover under half, and the rest lacks a known reason. The sample table lists roughly 90,000 clones, approximately 95% of them with a count of one. Of the sample, about 1.5% is held by the ten largest clones. The entry originates in a study of control samples from healthy donors and cancer patients (TCRdb year 2020). CDR1 and CDR2, looked up from the germline V gene, are SGDLS and YYNGEE. V and J lose 3 bases and 4 bases, and a span of 10 bases separates them. Reading from cysteine to phenylalanine, the CDR3 counts 13 amino acids. The kept DNA is CDR3 alone, 39 bases in frame from the first base.

This receptor was taken from a woman aged 25 to 39 in good health. The specimen was blood. This sequence uses TRBV9 and TRBJ1-2, with no reliable assignment of the D segment. The CDR3: CASSASDGYGYTF. The DNA reads as follows: TGTGCCAGCAGCGCCTCGGACGGCTATGGCTACACCTTC.